Detailed here is one TCR beta chain. This record comes from a study of blood T cell repertoires in COVID-19. Study background: Sample material is recorded as cDNA or gDNA derived from T cells, B-cell-depleted T cells, or PBMCs.

Germline values: CDR1 MDHEN, CDR2 SYDVKM. V shed 4 bases, J shed 4 bases, and the junction held 4 bases outside the gene matches. The CDR3 runs 14 residues. Authors' data handling: From reference gene primer amplification, estimates of nucleated cell counts were derived. Only in-frame clones appear in the TCRdb table, and some are missing; sequencing was by immunoSEQ multiplex PCR. V and J calls and clone size are copied from that table; D and trimming were computed from the DNA. The repertoire holds 220,000 or so clones, with about 86% as singletons. The TCR originated in a woman in her twenties or thirties who had recovered from COVID-19. The sequenced sample was peripheral blood. V is TRBV28 and J is TRBJ2-5, with 9 bases aligning to TRBD1. CDR3 nucleotides: TGTGCCAGCAGTTATCCGGACAGGGGAGAGACCCAGTACTTC. Protein product: CASSYPDRGETQYF. Full variable domain (remainder filled in from reference TRBV28 and TRBJ2-5): DVKVTQSSRYLVKRTGEKVFLECVQDMDHENMFWYRQDPGLGLRLIYFSYDVKMKEKGDIPEGYSVSREKKERFSLILESASTNQTSMYLCASSYPDRGETQYFGPGTRLLVL.